The 28 T cell receptor beta chains in this list originate from one sample, sequenced in a study of response to subunit inactivated influenza vaccine. TCRdb analysed the RT-PCR reads with MiXCR anew, one entry per CDR3 protein. The sample shows 150,000 to 200,000 distinct CDR3 sequences, 12% of them seen only once. These data were likewise used in another study, on T cells expressing NK-cell markers. That source notes: 5'RACE template switching with UMIs generated TCR beta cDNA.

Sequencing was performed on CD8+ T cells sorted from PBMCs, taken 12 days after vaccination. These receptors were taken from a man between 50 and 59 years old who received an inactivated influenza vaccine.

In its sample, this clonotype was seen once. This may arise from a read error, as a much more abundant clone is one base away. The V call is TRBV29-1, the J call TRBJ2-1; the match to TRBD1 covers 9 bases. Germline CDR1 SQVTM, CDR2 ANQGSEA. The CDR3 contains 17 residues. CDR3 protein: CSVPGQGFFSSYNEKFF. In DNA form, the CDR3 reads TGCAGCGTTCCGGGACAGGGATTTTTTAGCTCCTACAATGAGAAGTTCTTC.

This clonotype was seen at least ten times. The gene calls are TRBV7-9 and TRBJ1-4; D is undetermined. The V end was cut by 4 bases, the J end by 8 bases, with 11 bases between. There are 13 residues in the CDR3. From germline, CDR1 is SEHNR and CDR2 FQNEAQ (reference sequence). CDR3 in amino acids: CASSWGAGEKLFF. In nucleotides, the CDR3 is TGTGCCAGCAGCTGGGGTGCCGGAGAAAAACTGTTTTTT.

This clonotype was counted at least ten times. V usage is TRBV29-1 and J usage is TRBJ2-1, with TRBD2 identical over 9 bases. The germline V gene has CDR1 SQVTM and CDR2 ANQGSEA. The CDR3 length is 14 residues. V was clipped by 3 bases and J by 7 bases; unmatched bases: 7. The CDR3 here is CSVELAGEENEQFF. The DNA of the CDR3 is TGCAGCGTTGAGTTAGCGGGAGAGGAGAATGAGCAGTTCTTC.

This chain links TRBV7-6 with TRBJ2-1, with no clear D. V gave up 1 base and J gave up 1 base, with 14 bases separating them. The CDR3 is 17 residues long. Germline V gene lookup returns CDR1 SGHVS and CDR2 FNYEAQ. CDR3 nucleotide sequence: TGTGCCAGCAGCTTAGATTGGTACCGCGGATCCTACAATGAGCAGTTCTTC. Translating it yields CASSLDWYRGSYNEQFF.

The chain links TRBV6-5 to TRBJ2-3; 9 positions agree with TRBD2. This CDR3 is 15 amino acids long. Germline V lookup: CDR1 MNHEY, CDR2 SVGAGI. V gave up 2 bases and J gave up 4 bases; unmatched junction bases: 4. The CDR3 sequence: CASSYRRGGADTQYF. CDR3 sequence (DNA): TGTGCCAGCAGTTACAGGCGGGGGGGCGCAGATACGCAGTATTTT.

The V gene is TRBV30, the J gene TRBJ2-7, with 10 bases matching TRBD2. Germline trimming cut 3 bases from V and 0 bases from J; bases unmatched to any gene: 8. This CDR3 is 16 amino acids long. From germline, CDR1 is GTSNPN and CDR2 SVGIG (reference sequence). CDR3 nucleotides: TGTGCCTGGAGCGGGGGACTAGCGTTTTTCTCCTACGAGCAGTACTTC. This encodes CAWSGGLAFFSYEQYF. Looking up the rest from reference TRBV30 and TRBJ2-7 gives the full variable domain: SQTIHQWPATLVQPVGSPLSLECTVEGTSNPNLYWYRQAAGRGLQLLFYSVGIGQISSEVPQNLSASRPQDRQFILSSKKLLLSDSGFYLCAWSGGLAFFSYEQYFGPGTRLTVT.

This clonotype showed up just a few times. The V gene is TRBV30, the J gene TRBJ2-7; D could derive from TRBD1 or TRBD2 (6 bases each). This CDR3 spans 14 amino acids. Germline lookup yields CDR1 GTSNPN and CDR2 SVGIG (reference sequence). The V gene lost 5 bases and the J gene lost 2 bases, with 16 bases spanning the gap. CDR3 sequence reads: CAWSIGGLPYEQYF. In DNA form, the CDR3 reads TGTGCCTGGTCTATAGGGGGGTTACCCTACGAGCAGTACTTC.

The J gene is TRBJ2-2, the V gene TRBV6-1, with a tentative D call TRBD2 (5 bases). Trimming left V 5 bases short and J 4 bases short, with 14 bases between. The length of the CDR3 is 15 residues. CDR1 is MNHNS, CDR2 SASEGT, per germline. The CDR3 DNA sequence: TGTGCCAGCAGTACCCTAGGACTGGGCACCGGGGAGCTGTTTTTT. Its protein product is CASSTLGLGTGELFF.

This clonotype showed up many times. The rearrangement joins TRBV28 to TRBJ2-3; 7 bases map to TRBD2. The CDR3 is 15 residues long. From germline, CDR1 is MDHEN and CDR2 SYDVKM. V trimming: 1 base; J trimming: 0 bases; junction bases outside the gene matches: 1. CDR3 sequence reads: CASSLYGGSTDTQYF. The CDR3 nucleotides read TGTGCCAGCAGTTTATACGGGGGGAGCACAGATACGCAGTATTTT.

In its sample, this clonotype was seen a few times. The chain recombines TRBV7-9 with TRBJ2-5; D gene unclear. V was shortened by 1 base and J by 4 bases, with 19 bases between the two germline ends. This CDR3 is 17 amino acids long. Germline V gives CDR1 SEHNR, CDR2 FQNEAQ (reference sequence). CDR3 nucleotides: TGTGCCAGCAGCTTAGTAGACGGACCCCTCCGGCGAGAGACCCAGTACTTC. Translating gives CASSLVDGPLRRETQYF. Filled out from reference TRBV7-9 and TRBJ2-5, the complete variable domain reads DTGVSQNPRHKITKRGQNVTFRCDPISEHNRLYWYRQTLGQGPEFLTYFQNEAQLEKSRLLSDRFSAERPKGSFSTLEIQRTEQGDSAMYLCASSLVDGPLRRETQYFGPGTRLLVL.

The chain has TRBV29-1 and TRBJ2-5, with D perhaps being TRBD1 or TRBD2 (5 bases each). The CDR3 totals 14 residues. The germline V gene has CDR1 SQVTM and CDR2 ANQGSEA. V was clipped by 3 bases and J by 7 bases, with 18 bases between them. The CDR3 sequence is CSVDPGTLGGTQYF. The DNA of the CDR3 is TGCAGCGTTGACCCCGGGACCCTCGGCGGGACCCAGTACTTC.

The gene calls are TRBV28 and TRBJ2-7; 10 bases are shared with TRBD1. J lost 4 bases, V lost 4 bases, and 7 bases had no gene match. The CDR3 is 15 residues long. The germline V gene has CDR1 MDHEN and CDR2 SYDVKM. CDR3 sequence reads: CASSSTRTGGYEQYF. Written as DNA, the CDR3 is TGTGCCAGCAGTTCCACGCGGACAGGGGGATACGAGCAGTACTTC.

The chain recombines TRBV3-1 with TRBJ2-5; 11 nucleotides agree with TRBD2. V dropped 5 bases and J dropped 0; count of bases not matched to a gene: 11. There are 18 residues in the CDR3. Germline CDR1 and CDR2: LGHDT and YNNKEL (reference sequence). CDR3 DNA sequence: TGTGCCAGCAGCTTACTAACTGGACTAGCGGGTTACCAAGAGACCCAGTACTTC. Protein sequence: CASSLLTGLAGYQETQYF.

This clonotype appeared many times. The chain recombines TRBV28 with TRBJ2-7, with TRBD1 as a possible D gene (5 bases). The CDR3 covers 16 residues. V was pared by 6 bases and J by 5 bases, with 23 bases between. Germline values: CDR1 MDHEN, CDR2 SYDVKM. CDR3 loop: CASREPEGPGSDEQYF. The CDR3 nucleotides are TGTGCCAGCAGGGAACCGGAAGGGCCAGGGTCTGACGAGCAGTACTTC.

This clonotype was counted at least ten times. The V gene is TRBV28, the J gene TRBJ2-7; D gene unclear. Germline loops: CDR1 MDHEN, CDR2 SYDVKM. V lost 3 bases, J lost 0 bases, and 9 bases lay in between. The CDR3 runs 14 residues. The CDR3 DNA sequence: TGTGCCAGCAGTTTTACGGGCCGCTCCTACGAGCAGTACTTC. Translated, it gives CASSFTGRSYEQYF.

This clonotype was observed a few times. The CDR3 region is CASAQGAGYGYTF. The DNA for the CDR3 is TGTGCTAGTGCTCAGGGGGCTGGCTATGGCTACACCTTC. This sequence joins TRBV12-5 and TRBJ1-2, with 8 bases lining up with TRBD1. This CDR3 spans 13 amino acids. Germline loops: CDR1 LGHNT, CDR2 FRNRAP. Trimming cost V 7 bases and J 4 bases; bases outside gene matches: 5. Using reference TRBV12-5 and TRBJ1-2 for the parts outside the CDR3, the full variable domain is DARVTQTPRHKVTEMGQEVTMRCQPILGHNTVFWYRQTMMQGLELLAYFRNRAPLDDSGMPKDRFSAEMPDATLATLKIQPSEPRDSAVYFCASAQGAGYGYTFGSGTRLTVV.

The chain couples TRBV20-1 to TRBJ2-7; TRBD1 might be the D (5 bases). The germline V and J ends were trimmed by 5 bases and 3 bases, with 14 bases remaining between them. CDR1 and CDR2 (germline): DFQATT, SNEGSKA (reference sequence). This CDR3 region has 13 residues. CDR3 DNA sequence: TGCAGTGCTCCAGGGATCCCCCTCTACGAGCAGTACTTC. Translating gives CSAPGIPLYEQYF.

In its sample, this clonotype was seen a few times. The gene calls are TRBV7-9 and TRBJ2-1; maybe TRBD2 (5 bases). V lost 1 base and J lost 4, with 14 bases in between. Germline V gene sequence: CDR1 SEHNR, CDR2 FQNEAQ (reference sequence). This CDR3 spans 16 amino acids. This CDR3 reads CASSLGRQERYNEQFF. Written as DNA, the CDR3 is TGTGCCAGCAGCTTAGGGAGGCAGGAAAGGTACAATGAGCAGTTCTTC.

The chain has TRBV6-2 or TRBV6-3 and TRBJ2-2; perhaps TRBD2 as D (5 bases). This CDR3 spans 13 amino acids. CDR1 MNHEY and CDR2 SVGEGT come from the germline V gene. CDR3 nucleotide sequence: TGTGCGACTACACTCTTCAACACCGGGGAGCTGTTTTTT. Residues: CATTLFNTGELFF.

This clonotype appeared a few times. J is TRBJ2-7 and V is TRBV30; 10 bases agree with TRBD1. CDR1 and CDR2 from the germline V gene are GTSNPN and SVGIG (reference sequence). This CDR3 is 15 amino acids long. Losses at the gene ends were 6 bases for V and 2 bases for J; bases not matched to a gene: 10. The CDR3 is CACPGTGEEAYEQYF. The CDR3 DNA is TGTGCCTGTCCCGGGACAGGGGAGGAGGCCTACGAGCAGTACTTC.

V is TRBV20-1 and J is TRBJ2-1; D might be TRBD1 (5 bases). The germline V gene encodes CDR1 DFQATT and CDR2 SNEGSKA (reference sequence). The CDR3 has 16 residues. Trimming took off 0 bases at V and 1 base at J, with 13 bases between the two ends. As DNA, the CDR3 is TGCAGTGCTAGAGATTATCCTGGGGCTTCCTACAATGAGCAGTTCTTC. Its translation: CSARDYPGASYNEQFF.

In this sample, this clonotype turned up a few times. This rearrangement joins TRBV4-1 to TRBJ2-7; 7 bases map to TRBD1. CDR3 size: 13 residues. With V trimmed by 3 bases and J by 3 bases, 2 bases remained unmatched. CDR1 is MGHRA and CDR2 is YSYEKL in the germline V gene. CDR3 bases: TGCGCCAGCAGCCATGGACAGGACTACGAGCAGTACTTC. Its protein is CASSHGQDYEQYF.

This clonotype was observed many times. The J gene is TRBJ2-3, the V gene TRBV20-1; D might be TRBD1 or TRBD2, each matching 6 bases. The CDR3 has 13 residues. CDR1 and CDR2 from the germline V gene are DFQATT and SNEGSKA (reference sequence). V was clipped by 1 base and J by 8 bases, with 13 bases between them. CDR3: CSARVGGLGTQYF. As DNA, the CDR3 is TGCAGTGCTAGAGTAGGGGGGCTAGGTACGCAGTATTTT.

This clonotype has a handful of counts. CDR3 DNA: TGTGCCAGCAGCTTACTAGCGGGGGGGAGCTCCTACGAGCAGTACTTC. Its translation is CASSLLAGGSSYEQYF. V and J are TRBV7-6 and TRBJ2-7; 12 positions match TRBD2. CDR1 and CDR2 from the germline V gene are SGHVS and FNYEAQ. This CDR3 comprises 16 residues. V shed 2 bases, J shed 0 bases, and the junction held 2 bases outside the gene matches.

This clonotype has a handful of counts. The chain links TRBV7-9 to TRBJ2-3; 8 bases match TRBD2. The CDR3 sequence is 16 residues long. J lost 0 bases, V lost 1 base, and 3 bases had no gene match. CDR1 SEHNR and CDR2 FQNEAQ come from the germline V gene (reference sequence). CDR3 DNA: TGTGCCAGCAGCTTAGTAGTAGCGGGAAGCACAGATACGCAGTATTTT. It is translated as CASSLVVAGSTDTQYF.

The CDR3: CASRLGTSERYEQYF. CDR3 in DNA: TGTGCCAGCAGACTAGGGACTAGCGAGCGCTACGAGCAGTACTTC. The chain uses TRBV2 and TRBJ2-7; 10 nucleotides agree with TRBD2. The CDR3 is 15 amino acids. The V gene end was trimmed by 6 bases and the J gene end by 3 bases; junction bases not matched to a gene: 8. CDR1 is SNHLY and CDR2 is FYNNEI in the germline V gene.

V gene TRBV7-8 combines with J gene TRBJ2-3; D uncertain. Trimming left V 2 bases short and J 5 bases short, with 8 bases between. The length of the CDR3 is 13 residues. Germline V gives CDR1 SGHVS, CDR2 FQNEAQ. The CDR3 coding sequence is TGTGCCAGCAGCTTACAGGCCCTAGATACGCAGTATTTT. Amino acid sequence: CASSLQALDTQYF.

The V gene is TRBV4-3, the J gene TRBJ2-1; 13 bases match TRBD2. From germline, CDR1 is LGHNA and CDR2 YSLEER. V lost 1 base and J lost 7; bases outside the gene matches: 7. The CDR3 has 17 amino acids. The CDR3 nucleotides are TGCGCCAGCAGCCAAGGGACTAGCGGGGGTCCGGGGAATGAGCAGTTCTTC. Protein: CASSQGTSGGPGNEQFF.